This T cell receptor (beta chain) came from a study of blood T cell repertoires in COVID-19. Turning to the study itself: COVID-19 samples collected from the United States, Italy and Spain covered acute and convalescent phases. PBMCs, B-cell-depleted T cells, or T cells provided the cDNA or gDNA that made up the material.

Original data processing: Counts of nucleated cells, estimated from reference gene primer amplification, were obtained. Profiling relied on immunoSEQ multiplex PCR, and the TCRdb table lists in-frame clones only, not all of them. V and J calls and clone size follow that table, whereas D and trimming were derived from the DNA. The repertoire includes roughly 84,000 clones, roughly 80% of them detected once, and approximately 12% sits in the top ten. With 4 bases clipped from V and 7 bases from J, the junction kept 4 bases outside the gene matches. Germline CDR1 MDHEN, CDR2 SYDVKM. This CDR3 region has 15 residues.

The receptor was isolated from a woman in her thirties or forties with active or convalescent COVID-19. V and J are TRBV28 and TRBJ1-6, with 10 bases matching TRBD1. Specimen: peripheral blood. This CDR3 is CASSSWTGGNSPLHF. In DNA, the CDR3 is TGTGCCAGCAGTTCGTGGACAGGGGGAAATTCACCCCTCCACTTT.